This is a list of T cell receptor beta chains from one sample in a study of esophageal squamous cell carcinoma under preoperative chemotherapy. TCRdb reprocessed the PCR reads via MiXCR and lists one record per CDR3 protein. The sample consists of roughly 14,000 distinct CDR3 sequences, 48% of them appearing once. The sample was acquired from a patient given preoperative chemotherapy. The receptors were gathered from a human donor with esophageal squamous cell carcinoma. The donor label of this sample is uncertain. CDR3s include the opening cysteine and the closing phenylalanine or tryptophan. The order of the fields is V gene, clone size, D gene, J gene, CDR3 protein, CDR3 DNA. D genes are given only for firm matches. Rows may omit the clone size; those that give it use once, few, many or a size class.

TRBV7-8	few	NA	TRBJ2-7	CASSKGPHQTGKAYEQYF	TGTGCCAGCAGCAAAGGACCGCATCAGACGGGAAAGGCCTACGAGCAGTACTTC
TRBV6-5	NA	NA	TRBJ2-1	CASSYQGQPNEQFF	TGTGCCAGCAGTTACCAGGGACAACCTAATGAGCAGTTCTTC
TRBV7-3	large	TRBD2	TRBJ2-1	CASSPNGGGASGEQFF	TGTGCCAGCAGCCCGAACGGGGGGGGCGCGTCAGGTGAGCAGTTCTTC
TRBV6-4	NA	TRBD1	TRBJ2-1	CASRGTGEFPYEQFF	TGTGCCAGCAGGGGGACAGGGGAGTTCCCCTACGAGCAGTTCTTC
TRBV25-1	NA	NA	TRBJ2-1	CASSEWVRETQFF	TGTGCCAGCAGTGAATGGGTCAGAGAGACCCAGTTCTTC
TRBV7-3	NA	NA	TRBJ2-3	CASSILAPDTQYF	TGTGCCAGCAGCATACTAGCACCAGATACGCAGTATTTT
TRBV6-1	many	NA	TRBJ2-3	CASREGTHTDTQYF	TGTGCCAGCAGAGAGGGGACGCACACAGATACGCAGTATTTT
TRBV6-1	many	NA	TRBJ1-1	CASSEIVGNTEAFF	TGTGCCAGCAGTGAGATAGTTGGGAACACTGAAGCTTTCTTT
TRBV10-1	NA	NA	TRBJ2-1	CASSGYNEQFF	TGCGCCAGCAGTGGTTACAATGAGCAGTTCTTC
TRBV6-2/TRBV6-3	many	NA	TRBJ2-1	CASSADSNEQFF	TGTGCCAGCAGTGCGGACTCTAATGAGCAGTTCTTC
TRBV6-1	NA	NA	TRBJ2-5	CASSRRTSGETQYF	TGTGCCAGCAGTCGACGGACATCGGGGGAGACCCAGTACTTC
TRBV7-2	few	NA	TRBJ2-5	CASSQDVIAQEIQYF	TGTGCCAGCAGCCAGGACGTAATAGCCCAAGAGATCCAGTACTTC
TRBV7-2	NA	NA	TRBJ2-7	CASRRAYEQYF	TGTGCCAGCAGGCGAGCCTACGAGCAGTACTTC
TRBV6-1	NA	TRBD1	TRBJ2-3	CASTYERGLGTDTQYF	TGTGCCAGCACCTACGAGAGGGGGCTAGGGACAGATACGCAGTATTTT
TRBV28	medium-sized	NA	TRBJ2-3	CASSPPSGLTDTQYF	TGTGCCAGCAGTCCCCCATCGGGGTTAACAGATACGCAGTATTTT
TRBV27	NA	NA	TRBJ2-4	CASSVSGGWGTDIQYF	TGTGCCAGCAGTGTATCGGGGGGGTGGGGGACAGATATTCAGTACTTC
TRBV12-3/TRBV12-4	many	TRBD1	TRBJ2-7	CASSFQTGGIYEQYF	TGTGCCAGCAGTTTCCAGACAGGGGGCATTTACGAGCAGTACTTC
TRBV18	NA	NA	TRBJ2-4	CASSPTNKNIQYF	TGTGCCAGCTCACCTACTAACAAAAACATTCAGTACTTC
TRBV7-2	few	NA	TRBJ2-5	CASRRVGGVFQETQYF	TGTGCCAGCAGGCGGGTGGGCGGGGTGTTTCAAGAGACCCAGTACTTC
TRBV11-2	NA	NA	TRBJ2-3	CASSSHGIRTDTQYF	TGTGCCAGCAGCTCCCACGGGATTAGGACAGATACGCAGTATTTT
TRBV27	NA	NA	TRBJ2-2	CASSFGYYGTPNTGELFF	TGTGCCAGCAGTTTCGGTTATTACGGGACACCGAACACCGGGGAGCTGTTTTTT
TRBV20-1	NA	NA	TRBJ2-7	CSASGGTTTYEQYF	TGCAGTGCTAGTGGGGGGACCACTACCTACGAGCAGTACTTC
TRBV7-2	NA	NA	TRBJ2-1	CASSLAGVGNEQFF	TGTGCCAGCAGCTTAGCGGGAGTGGGCAATGAGCAGTTCTTC
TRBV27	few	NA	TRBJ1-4	CASSRKIGGAGNEKLFF	TGTGCCAGCAGTCGCAAAATCGGGGGGGCGGGTAATGAAAAACTGTTTTTT
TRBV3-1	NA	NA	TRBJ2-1	CASSRLSDEQFF	TGTGCCAGCAGCCGACTCTCGGATGAGCAGTTCTTC
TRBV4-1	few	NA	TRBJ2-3	CASSQRSDGADTQYF	TGCGCCAGCAGCCAACGGAGCGACGGGGCAGATACGCAGTATTTT
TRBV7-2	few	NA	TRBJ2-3	CASSLGLFGGSDTQYF	TGTGCCAGCAGCTTAGGGCTTTTTGGAGGATCGGATACGCAGTATTTT
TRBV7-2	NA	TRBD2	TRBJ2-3	CASSAPGGGGKDTQYF	TGTGCCAGCAGCGCACCGGGGGGGGGGGGCAAAGATACGCAGTATTTT
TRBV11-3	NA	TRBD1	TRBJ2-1	CASSPATQGNEQFF	TGTGCCAGCAGCCCCGCCACACAGGGGAATGAGCAGTTCTTC
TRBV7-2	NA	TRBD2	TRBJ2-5	CASSLGLAGGWGQYF	TGTGCCAGCAGCTTAGGACTAGCGGGTGGATGGGGGCAGTACTTC
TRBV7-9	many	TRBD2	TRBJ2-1	CASSLVAGAYNEQFF	TGTGCCAGCAGCTTAGTAGCGGGAGCCTACAATGAGCAGTTCTTC
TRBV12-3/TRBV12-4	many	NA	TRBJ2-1	CASSASDEQFF	TGTGCCAGCAGTGCTAGCGATGAGCAGTTCTTC
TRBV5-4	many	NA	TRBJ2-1	CASSLRTSFSYNEQFF	TGTGCCAGCAGCCTAAGGACTTCCTTCTCCTACAATGAGCAGTTCTTC
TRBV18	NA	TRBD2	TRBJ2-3	CASSPVGGGGTDTQYF	TGTGCCAGCTCACCAGTCGGCGGGGGGGGCACAGATACGCAGTATTTT
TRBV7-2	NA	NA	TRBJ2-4	CACGVGGGQIQNTQYF	TGTGCCTGCGGGGTGGGCGGGGGCCAGATCCAAAACACCCAGTACTTC
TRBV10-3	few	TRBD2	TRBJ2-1	CAISDVAGEFEQFF	TGTGCCATCAGTGACGTAGCGGGAGAATTTGAGCAGTTCTTC
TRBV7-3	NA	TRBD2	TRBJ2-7	CASSSGLATEQYF	TGTGCCAGCAGCTCGGGACTAGCAACCGAGCAGTACTTC
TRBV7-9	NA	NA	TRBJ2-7	CASSSDPSPEQYF	TGTGCCAGCAGCTCCGACCCCAGTCCCGAGCAGTACTTC
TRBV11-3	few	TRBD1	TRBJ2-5	CASSFGQGGETQYF	TGTGCCAGCAGCTTCGGACAGGGTGGGGAGACCCAGTACTTC
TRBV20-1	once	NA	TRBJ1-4	CSSGENEKLFF	TGCAGCTCGGGAGAGAATGAAAAACTGTTTTTT
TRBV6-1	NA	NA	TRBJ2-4	CASSDGTQNLAKNIQYF	TGTGCCAGCAGTGATGGGACCCAAAACTTAGCCAAAAACATTCAGTACTTC
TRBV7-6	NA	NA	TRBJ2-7	CASSFGGASYEQYF	TGTGCCAGCAGCTTTGGGGGGGCTAGCTACGAGCAGTACTTC
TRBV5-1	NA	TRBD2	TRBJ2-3	CASSPGLVRGKDTQYF	TGCGCCAGCAGCCCCGGACTAGTTAGGGGCAAAGATACGCAGTATTTC
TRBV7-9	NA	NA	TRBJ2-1	CASSPSWSGPSYNEQFF	TGTGCCAGCAGCCCATCTTGGAGCGGACCCTCCTACAATGAGCAGTTCTTC
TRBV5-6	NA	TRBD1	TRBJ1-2	CASSLGQGLGYTF	TGTGCCAGCAGCTTGGGACAGGGGTTGGGCTACACCTTC
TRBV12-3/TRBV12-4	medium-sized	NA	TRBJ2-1	CASSFTNQRDNEQFF	TGTGCCAGCAGTTTCACGAACCAAAGGGACAATGAGCAGTTCTTC
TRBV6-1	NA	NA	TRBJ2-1	CASSEVQTHSEQFF	TGTGCCAGCAGTGAGGTACAGACACATTCTGAGCAGTTCTTC
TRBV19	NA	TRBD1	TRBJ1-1	CASTQGRTNTEAFF	TGTGCCAGTACACAGGGGCGGACAAACACTGAAGCTTTCTTT
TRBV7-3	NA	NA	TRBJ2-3	CAGGAGGGEQETQYF	TGTGCCGGGGGCGCTGGGGGCGGGGAGCAAGAGACGCAGTATTTC
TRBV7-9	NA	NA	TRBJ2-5	CASSLGVQQETQYF	TGTGCCAGCAGCTTAGGGGTACAGCAAGAGACCCAGTACTTC
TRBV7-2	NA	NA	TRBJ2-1	CASSLFRTEQFF	TGTGCCAGCAGCTTGTTCAGGACAGAGCAGTTCTTC
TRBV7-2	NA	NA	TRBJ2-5	CASSLVPGAVDQETQYF	TGTGCCAGCAGCTTGGTTCCTGGCGCCGTTGACCAAGAGACCCAGTACTTC
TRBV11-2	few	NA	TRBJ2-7	CASSSQVYEQYF	TGTGCCAGCAGCTCACAGGTTTACGAGCAGTACTTC